The 27 T cell receptor beta chains in this list originate from one sample, sequenced in a study of patients and donors after allogeneic stem cell transplantation. MiXCR, run by TCRdb on the RT-PCR reads, gives a single entry per CDR3 protein. Seen here are approximately 88,000 distinct CDR3 sequences, 5% observed once, and the top ten hold less than 3%. The sample was blood, either unsorted or a sorted T cell fraction (not recorded which). The receptor set was obtained from a human donor who was either an allogeneic HSCT recipient or a stem cell or donor lymphocyte infusion donor (not recorded which). It is not recorded whose cells these are; they may come from a transplant donor.

This clonotype was seen repeatedly, ten times or more. The chain employs TRBV27 and TRBJ2-2, with D uncertain. Germline V gives CDR1 MNHEY, CDR2 SMNVEV (reference sequence). The CDR3 runs to 14 residues. The V end was cut by 3 bases, the J end by 5 bases, with 10 bases between. The CDR3 is CASSFTLLTGELFF. The CDR3 DNA is TGTGCCAGCAGTTTCACACTTTTAACCGGGGAGCTGTTTTTT.

This clonotype was seen only a few times. The J gene is TRBJ2-5, the V gene TRBV10-1; 7 bases align to TRBD2. Germline trimming cut 3 bases from V and 9 bases from J; bases unmatched to any gene: 10. The germline CDR1 and CDR2 sequences are WNHNN and SYGVQD (reference sequence). There are 14 residues in the CDR3. This CDR3 reads CASSESGETVAQYF. In DNA form, the CDR3 reads TGCGCCAGCAGTGAAAGCGGGGAGACGGTGGCCCAGTACTTC.

This clonotype appeared a few times. This chain uses TRBV20-1 with TRBJ2-7, with 10 bases identical to TRBD2. The ends lost 5 bases at V and 5 bases at J; junction bases unmatched: 15. The CDR3 contains 16 residues. The germline CDR1 and CDR2 sequences are DFQATT and SNEGSKA (reference sequence). Written as DNA, the CDR3 is TGCAGTGCTTATAGGGGGGGGTTAGCGGGAGGAAACGAGCAGTACTTC. Its translation is CSAYRGGLAGGNEQYF.

This clonotype was counted at least ten times. The chain uses TRBV11-2 and TRBJ2-7; D is possibly TRBD2 (6 bases). Trimming took off 2 bases at V and 0 bases at J, with 11 bases between the two ends. There are 15 residues in the CDR3. Per the germline V gene, CDR1 is SGHAT and CDR2 is FQNNGV. The CDR3, as DNA: TGTGCCAGCAGCTTATGGCGGGGAATCTCCTACGAGCAGTACTTC. Amino acids: CASSLWRGISYEQYF.

In its sample, this clonotype was seen a few times. The CDR3 sequence is CASSPNSEQPQHF. For the CDR3, the DNA is TGTGCCAGCTCACCGAATTCAGAACAGCCCCAGCATTTT. The chain recombines TRBV18 with TRBJ1-5; D is uncertain. The germline V gene encodes CDR1 KGHSH and CDR2 LQKENI. The germline V and J ends were trimmed by 3 bases and 7 bases, with 10 bases remaining between them. The CDR3 is 13 residues long. The full variable domain, with the rest looked up from reference TRBV18 and TRBJ1-5, is NAGVMQNPRHLVRRRGQEARLRCSPMKGHSHVYWYRQLPEEGLKFMVYLQKENIIDESGMPKERFSAEFPKEGPSILRIQQVVRGDSAAYFCASSPNSEQPQHFGDGTRLSIL.

This clonotype was counted ten times or more. The chain combines TRBV3-1 with TRBJ1-2; D is possibly TRBD1 (5 bases). Looked up from germline, CDR1 is LGHDT and CDR2 is YNNKEL (reference sequence). V was shortened by 2 bases and J by 2 bases, with 15 bases between the two germline ends. The CDR3 spans 16 residues. The CDR3 bases are TGTGCCAGCAGCCAACTTAGAGGGGAGGGGAACTATGGCTACACCTTC. It yields the protein CASSQLRGEGNYGYTF.

This clonotype showed up just a few times. The V gene is TRBV6-7, the J gene TRBJ1-2; no definite D call. TRBV6-7 is noted as an ORF with a role that remains uncertain. This CDR3 region has 13 residues. V was pared by 2 bases and J by 3 bases, with 7 bases between. CDR3 bases: TGTGCCAGCAGTTACGTCAGGTACTATGGCTACACCTTC. Residues: CASSYVRYYGYTF.

This clonotype has a handful of counts. At one boundary the junction diverges from the germline segment, which might be a read error. The chain has TRBV18 and TRBJ2-7; no reliable D call. Germline V gives CDR1 KGHSH, CDR2 LQKENI. The CDR3 extends over 13 amino acids. In nucleotides, the CDR3 is TGTGCCAGCTCACCCCCTTCCTCCTCCGAGCAGTACTTC. Its protein product is CASSPPSSSEQYF.

CDR3 DNA: TGTGCCAGCAGCGTAGACTGGGATAGCAATCAGCCCCAGCATTTT. Translated, it gives CASSVDWDSNQPQHF. This chain connects TRBV9 to TRBJ1-5; the D is unclear. Trimming cost V 0 bases and J 0 bases, with 7 bases left between them. The CDR3 spans 15 residues. Germline CDR1 SGDLS, CDR2 YYNGEE.

The table lists this clonotype with a few counts. J is TRBJ1-3 and V is TRBV7-6; D is perhaps TRBD1 (5 bases). This CDR3 spans 16 amino acids. Between the trimmed V and J ends, which lost 8 bases and 2 bases, there was a span of 19 bases. From germline, CDR1 is SGHVS and CDR2 FNYEAQ. CDR3 sequence (DNA): TGTGCCAGCGGGGCTCAAGTCGCGGTTGCTGGAAACACCATATATTTT. Protein sequence: CASGAQVAVAGNTIYF.

This clonotype showed up many times. V usage is TRBV10-3 and J usage is TRBJ2-1, with a weak D call TRBD2 (5 bases). V dropped 4 bases and J dropped 3 bases, with 13 bases sitting between them. The germline V gene encodes CDR1 ENHRY and CDR2 SYGVKD. The CDR3 covers 15 residues. DNA of the CDR3: TGTGCCATCAGTGGAGGGAGTCGTTTCTACAATGAGCAGTTCTTC. Amino acids: CAISGGSRFYNEQFF.

This clonotype was counted at least ten times. The rearrangement uses TRBV12-3 or TRBV12-4 and TRBJ2-2, with D perhaps TRBD1 (6 bases). Trimming cost V 3 bases and J 5 bases, with 13 bases left between them. The CDR3 has 15 residues. The CDR3 is CASSFRQEMTGELFF. The CDR3 DNA follows: TGTGCCAGCAGTTTTAGACAGGAGATGACCGGGGAGCTGTTTTTT.

This clonotype has ten or more counts. One junction end does not reproduce the germline sequence, and a read error may be involved. The chain joins TRBV27 to TRBJ2-3; 11 bases are shared with TRBD2. CDR3 length: 12 amino acids. Per the germline V gene, CDR1 is MNHEY and CDR2 is SMNVEV (reference sequence). DNA for the CDR3: TGTGCCAGCAGATATAGCGGGGGGGCCCTGGGTTTT. Translated: CASRYSGGALGF.

This clonotype occurred many times. The chain is built from TRBV10-1 and TRBJ2-2; 8 nucleotides agree with TRBD2. With 2 bases clipped from V and 5 bases from J, the junction kept 1 base outside the gene matches. The CDR3 runs to 14 residues. In germline, CDR1 is WNHNN, CDR2 SYGVQD (reference sequence). As DNA, the CDR3 is TGCGCCAGCAGTGAGCGGGGGGGAACCGGGGAGCTGTTTTTT. Translated, it gives CASSERGGTGELFF.

This clonotype was counted ten times or more. The chain combines TRBV7-9 with TRBJ2-3; TRBD2 aligns across 9 bases. Germline V lookup: CDR1 SEHNR, CDR2 FQNEAQ (reference sequence). The CDR3 extends over 15 amino acids. V lost 5 bases to trimming and J lost 2 bases; unmatched junction nucleotides: 5. CDR3: CASSMTSGITDTQYF. In nucleotides, the CDR3 is TGTGCCAGCAGCATGACTAGCGGTATCACAGATACGCAGTATTTT.

The chain uses TRBV21-1 and TRBJ1-1; the table's D gene call, TRBD1, was not cross checked with the DNA. TRBV21-1 has pseudogene status. The CDR3 sequence is 15 residues long. The CDR3 is CASRCPGQGGTEAFF. CDR3 coding DNA: TGTGCCAGCCGTTGTCCGGGACAGGGGGGCACTGAAGCTTTCTTT.

In this sample, this clonotype turned up many times. The chain links TRBV3-1 to TRBJ1-5; no clear D gene. V was cut by 5 bases and J by 4 bases, with 6 bases left in between. Germline CDR1 LGHDT, CDR2 YNNKEL (reference sequence). The CDR3 has 12 residues. CDR3 sequence reads: CASSGRNQPQHF. DNA for the CDR3: TGTGCCAGCAGCGGTCGAAATCAGCCCCAGCATTTT.

The rearrangement joins TRBV18 to TRBJ2-5; 8 nucleotides align to TRBD2. V shed 4 bases and J 4 bases; nucleotides not matched to a gene: 11. The CDR3 covers 16 residues. Germline CDR1 KGHSH, CDR2 LQKENI. CDR3 in amino acids: CASSRGLANIGETQYF. DNA for the CDR3: TGTGCCAGCTCACGCGGACTAGCTAATATAGGAGAGACCCAGTACTTC.

This clonotype was detected many times. Here the CDR3 DNA reads TGCAGTGCTACCCCGGGGCTAAACTATGGCTACACCTTC. Encoded protein: CSATPGLNYGYTF. The J gene is TRBJ1-2, the V gene TRBV20-1; D possibly corresponds to TRBD1 (5 bases). CDR1 and CDR2 from the germline V gene are DFQATT and SNEGSKA (reference sequence). The V and J ends lost 4 bases and 2 bases respectively, with 11 bases between them. The CDR3 spans 13 residues.

This clonotype was seen a few times. The chain couples TRBV10-3 to TRBJ2-2; D possibly corresponds to TRBD1 (5 bases). The CDR3 runs 15 residues. The V and J ends lost 8 bases and 0 bases respectively, with 13 bases between them. Germline V CDR1 and CDR2: ENHRY, SYGVKD. This CDR3 reads CAIGQDIANTGELFF. CDR3 sequence (DNA): TGTGCCATCGGCCAGGACATCGCGAACACCGGGGAGCTGTTTTTT.

This clonotype was counted at least ten times. V is TRBV5-1 and J is TRBJ2-5, with 12 bases that match TRBD1. Trimming at V came to 3 bases and at J to 1 base, leaving 4 bases not matched to a gene. The CDR3 extends over 16 amino acids. Germline V gene data show CDR1 as SGHRS and CDR2 as YFSETQ. CDR3 loop: CASSSTGQGAQETQYF. The CDR3 bases are TGCGCCAGCAGCTCGACGGGACAGGGGGCCCAAGAGACCCAGTACTTC.

This clonotype was counted ten times or more. The chain couples TRBV12-5 to TRBJ2-2, with TRBD1 as a possible D gene (5 bases). Trimming removed 2 bases at V and 5 bases at J, with 12 bases between. The CDR3 runs 15 residues. CDR1 is LGHNT and CDR2 is FRNRAP in the germline V gene. The CDR3 sequence: CASGLRAGNTGELFF. The CDR3 region has the DNA TGTGCTAGTGGTTTGAGGGCAGGGAATACCGGGGAGCTGTTTTTT.

This clonotype was seen at least ten times. DNA for the CDR3: TGTGCCAGCAGTGAATCCGGGTCAGCGGCCTACGAGCAGTACTTC. Its protein is CASSESGSAAYEQYF. The chain joins TRBV6-1 to TRBJ2-7; perhaps TRBD2 as D (5 bases). The length of the CDR3 is 15 residues. Trimming cost V 2 bases and J 2 bases, with 13 bases left between them. Germline V gives CDR1 MNHNS, CDR2 SASEGT.

This clonotype was seen repeatedly, ten times or more. V and J are TRBV29-1 and TRBJ2-1, with 9 bases that match TRBD2. The CDR3 spans 12 residues. From germline, CDR1 is SQVTM and CDR2 ANQGSEA. Trimming cost V 5 bases and J 9 bases; bases outside gene matches: 5. Here the CDR3 reads CSVTRSGSEQFF. In nucleotides, the CDR3 is TGCAGCGTTACCCGTAGCGGGAGTGAGCAGTTCTTC.

This clonotype was counted ten times or more. The chain employs TRBV7-8 and TRBJ2-1; 14 bases line up with TRBD2. The CDR3 extends over 17 amino acids. CDR1 and CDR2 from the germline V gene are SGHVS and FQNEAQ. V lost 1 base to trimming and J lost 7 bases; unmatched junction nucleotides: 6. The CDR3 is CASSLGRLAGGLNEQFF. The CDR3 region has the DNA TGTGCCAGCAGCTTAGGGCGACTAGCGGGGGGGTTGAATGAGCAGTTCTTC.

At least ten counts were recorded for this clonotype. J is TRBJ2-3 and V is TRBV7-3, with D uncertain. Looked up from germline, CDR1 is SGHTA and CDR2 is FQGTGA. CDR3 length: 15 amino acids. V was trimmed by 5 bases and J by 1 base, leaving 13 bases between them. CDR3 nucleotides: TGTGCCAGCAGCCCAACAATCGCGGGCACAGATACGCAGTATTTT. Translated: CASSPTIAGTDTQYF.

This clonotype was counted a few times. V gene TRBV20-1 combines with J gene TRBJ2-7; 10 bases fit TRBD2. V lost 0 bases and J lost 2; bases outside the gene matches: 4. CDR1 is DFQATT and CDR2 is SNEGSKA in the germline V gene (reference sequence). This CDR3 is 15 amino acids long. The CDR3 sequence is CSARDLSGGAYEQYF. The CDR3 DNA reads as TGCAGTGCTAGAGATCTCAGCGGGGGGGCCTACGAGCAGTACTTC.